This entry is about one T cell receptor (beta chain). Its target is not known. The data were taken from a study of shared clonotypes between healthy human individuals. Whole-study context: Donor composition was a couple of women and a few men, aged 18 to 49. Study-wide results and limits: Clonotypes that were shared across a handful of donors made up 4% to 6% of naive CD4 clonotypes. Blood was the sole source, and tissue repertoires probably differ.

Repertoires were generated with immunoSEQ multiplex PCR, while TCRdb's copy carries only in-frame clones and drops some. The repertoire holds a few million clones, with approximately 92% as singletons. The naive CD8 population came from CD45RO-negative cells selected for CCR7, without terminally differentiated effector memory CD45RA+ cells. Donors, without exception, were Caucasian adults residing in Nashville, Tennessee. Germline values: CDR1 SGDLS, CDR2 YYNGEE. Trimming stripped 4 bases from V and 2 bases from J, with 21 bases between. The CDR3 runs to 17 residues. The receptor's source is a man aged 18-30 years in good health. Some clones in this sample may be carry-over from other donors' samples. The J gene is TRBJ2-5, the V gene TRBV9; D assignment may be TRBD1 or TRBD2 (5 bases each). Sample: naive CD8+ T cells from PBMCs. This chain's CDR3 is CASSPRFLRDGQETQYF. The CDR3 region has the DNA TGTGCCAGCAGCCCAAGGTTCCTTCGGGACGGACAAGAGACCCAGTACTTC. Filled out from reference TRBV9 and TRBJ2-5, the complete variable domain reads DSGVTQTPKHLITATGQRVTLRCSPRSGDLSVYWYQQSLDQGLQFLIQYYNGEERAKGNILERFSAQQFPDLHSELNLSSLELGDSALYFCASSPRFLRDGQETQYFGPGTRLLVL.